Listed here are 2 T cell receptor beta chains from one sample, sequenced in a study of cytomegalovirus exposure and HLA in healthy donors. It was with 60 Vbeta and 13 Jbeta primers that the PCR ran. The data were produced by immunoSEQ multiplex PCR, yet TCRdb's version contains in-frame clones alone and is incomplete. This repertoire shows about 160,000 clones, 65% to 80% found once; its top ten account for around 7%. Specimen: PBMCs. The origin of the receptors is a middle-aged woman in good health and CMV-seropositive.

The gene calls are TRBV7-8 and TRBJ1-2; 7 positions match TRBD1. With V trimmed by 6 bases and J by 5 bases, 6 bases remained unmatched. The V gene's germline CDR1 is SGHVS and CDR2 FQNEAQ. The CDR3 totals 13 residues. CDR3 residues: CASSVDRVYGYTF. CDR3 sequence (DNA): TGTGCCAGCAGTGTAGACAGGGTATATGGCTACACCTTC.

The V and J genes are TRBV30 and TRBJ1-5; tentative D call: TRBD1 (5 bases). Trimming removed 2 bases at V and 1 base at J, with 12 bases between. Germline V CDR1 and CDR2: GTSNPN, SVGIG (reference sequence). The CDR3 contains 15 residues. The DNA for the CDR3 is TGTGCCTGGAGTATCCCTGGGGGGAGCAATCAGCCCCAGCATTTT. Translation gives CAWSIPGGSNQPQHF.